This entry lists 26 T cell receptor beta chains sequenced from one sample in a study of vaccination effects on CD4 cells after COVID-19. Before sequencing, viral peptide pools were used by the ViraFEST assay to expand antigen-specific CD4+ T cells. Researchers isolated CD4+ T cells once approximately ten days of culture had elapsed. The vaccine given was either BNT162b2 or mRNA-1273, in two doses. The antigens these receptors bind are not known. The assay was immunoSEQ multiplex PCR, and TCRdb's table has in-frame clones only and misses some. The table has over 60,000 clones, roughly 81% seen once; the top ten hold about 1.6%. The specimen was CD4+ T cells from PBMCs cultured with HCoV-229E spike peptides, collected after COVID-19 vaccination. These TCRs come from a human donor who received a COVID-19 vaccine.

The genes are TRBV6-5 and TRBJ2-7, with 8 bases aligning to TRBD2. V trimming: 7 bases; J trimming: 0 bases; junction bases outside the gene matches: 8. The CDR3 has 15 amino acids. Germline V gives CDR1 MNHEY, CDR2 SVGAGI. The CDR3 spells CASTLLAAVSYEQYV. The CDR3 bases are TGTGCCAGCACCTTACTAGCGGCCGTCTCCTACGAGCAGTACGTC.

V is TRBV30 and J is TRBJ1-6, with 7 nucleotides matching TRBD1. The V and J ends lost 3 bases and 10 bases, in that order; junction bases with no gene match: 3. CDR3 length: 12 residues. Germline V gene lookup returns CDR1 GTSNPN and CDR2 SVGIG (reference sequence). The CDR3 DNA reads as TGTGCCTGGAGGAGGGGGCAATCACCCCTCCACTTT. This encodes CAWRRGQSPLHF. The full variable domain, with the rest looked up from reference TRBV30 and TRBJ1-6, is SQTIHQWPATLVQPVGSPLSLECTVEGTSNPNLYWYRQAAGRGLQLLFYSVGIGQISSEVPQNLSASRPQDRQFILSSKKLLLSDSGFYLCAWRRGQSPLHFGNGTRLTVT.

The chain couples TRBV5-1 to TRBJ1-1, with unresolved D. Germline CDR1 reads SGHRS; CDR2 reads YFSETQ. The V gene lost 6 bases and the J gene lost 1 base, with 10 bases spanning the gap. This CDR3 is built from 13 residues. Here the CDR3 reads CASKVKGNTEAFF. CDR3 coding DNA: TGCGCCAGCAAGGTTAAAGGGAACACTGAAGCTTTCTTT.

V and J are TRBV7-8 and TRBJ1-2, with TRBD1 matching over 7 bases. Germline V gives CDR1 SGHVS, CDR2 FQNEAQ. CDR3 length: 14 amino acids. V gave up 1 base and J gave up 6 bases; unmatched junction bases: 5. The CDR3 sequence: CASSLEHRGDGYTF. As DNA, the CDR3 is TGTGCCAGCAGCTTAGAACACAGGGGCGATGGCTACACCTTC.

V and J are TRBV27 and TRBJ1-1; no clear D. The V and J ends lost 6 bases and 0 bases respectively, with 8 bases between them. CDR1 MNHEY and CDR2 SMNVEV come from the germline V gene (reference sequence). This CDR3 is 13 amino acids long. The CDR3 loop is CASRAYLNTEAFF. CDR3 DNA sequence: TGTGCCAGCAGGGCGTACTTGAACACTGAAGCTTTCTTT.

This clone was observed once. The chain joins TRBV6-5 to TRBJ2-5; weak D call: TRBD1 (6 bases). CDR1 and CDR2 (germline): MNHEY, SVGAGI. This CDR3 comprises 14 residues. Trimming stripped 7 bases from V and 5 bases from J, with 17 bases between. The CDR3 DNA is TGTGCCAGCACCGGAGGACAGCCTGGGGAGACCCAGTACTTC. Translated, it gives CASTGGQPGETQYF.

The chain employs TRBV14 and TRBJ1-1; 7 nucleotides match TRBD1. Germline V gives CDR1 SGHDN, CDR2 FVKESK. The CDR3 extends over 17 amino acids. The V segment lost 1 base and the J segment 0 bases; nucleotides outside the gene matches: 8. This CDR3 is CASSQGGRGRMNTEAFF. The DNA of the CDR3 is TGTGCCAGCAGCCAAGGGGGGAGGGGGCGAATGAACACTGAAGCTTTCTTT.

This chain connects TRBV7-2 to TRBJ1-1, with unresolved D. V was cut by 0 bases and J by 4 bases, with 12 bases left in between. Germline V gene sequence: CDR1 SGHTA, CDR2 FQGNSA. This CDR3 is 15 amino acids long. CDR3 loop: CASSLASPTPTEAFF. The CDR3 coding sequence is TGTGCCAGCAGCTTAGCGTCTCCAACACCCACTGAAGCTTTCTTT.

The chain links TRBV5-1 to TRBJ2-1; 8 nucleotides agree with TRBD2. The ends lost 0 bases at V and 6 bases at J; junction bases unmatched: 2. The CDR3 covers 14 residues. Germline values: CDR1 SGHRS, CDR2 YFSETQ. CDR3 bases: TGCGCCAGCAGCTTGGACAGCGGGGGCAATGAGCAGTTCTTC. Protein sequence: CASSLDSGGNEQFF.

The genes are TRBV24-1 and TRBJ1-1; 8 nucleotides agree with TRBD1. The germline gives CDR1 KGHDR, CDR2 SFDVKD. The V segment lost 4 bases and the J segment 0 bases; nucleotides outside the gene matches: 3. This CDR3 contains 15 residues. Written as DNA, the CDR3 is TGTGCCACCAGTGACGGGACAGGACTGAACACTGAAGCTTTCTTT. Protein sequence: CATSDGTGLNTEAFF.

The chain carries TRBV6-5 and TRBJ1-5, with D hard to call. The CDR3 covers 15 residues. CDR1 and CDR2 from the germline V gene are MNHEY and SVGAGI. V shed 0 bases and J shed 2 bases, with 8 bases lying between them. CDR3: CASSYSGLGNQPQHF. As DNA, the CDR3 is TGTGCCAGCAGTTACTCTGGGCTTGGCAATCAGCCCCAGCATTTT.

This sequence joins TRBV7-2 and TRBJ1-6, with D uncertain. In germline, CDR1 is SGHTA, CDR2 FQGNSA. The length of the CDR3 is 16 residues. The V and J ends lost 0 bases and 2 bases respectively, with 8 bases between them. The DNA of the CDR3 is TGTGCCAGCAGCTTAGCTTTAGGGCCCTATAATTCACCCCTCCACTTT. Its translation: CASSLALGPYNSPLHF. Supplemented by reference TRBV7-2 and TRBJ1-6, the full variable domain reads GAGVSQSPSNKVTEKGKDVELRCDPISGHTALYWYRQSLGQGLEFLIYFQGNSAPDKSGLPSDRFSAERTGGSVSTLTIQRTQQEDSAVYLCASSLALGPYNSPLHFGNGTRLTVT.

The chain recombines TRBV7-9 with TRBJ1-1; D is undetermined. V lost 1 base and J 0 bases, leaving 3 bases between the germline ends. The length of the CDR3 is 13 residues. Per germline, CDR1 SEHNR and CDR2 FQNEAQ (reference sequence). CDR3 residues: CASSLELNTEAFF. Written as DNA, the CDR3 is TGTGCCAGCAGCTTAGAGTTGAACACTGAAGCTTTCTTT.

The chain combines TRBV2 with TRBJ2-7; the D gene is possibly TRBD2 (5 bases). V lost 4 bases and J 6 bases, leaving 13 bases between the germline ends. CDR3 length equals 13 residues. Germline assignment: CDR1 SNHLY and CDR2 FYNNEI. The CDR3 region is CASSASGSGEQYV. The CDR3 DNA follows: TGTGCCAGCAGTGCGTCGGGGTCGGGCGAGCAGTACGTC.

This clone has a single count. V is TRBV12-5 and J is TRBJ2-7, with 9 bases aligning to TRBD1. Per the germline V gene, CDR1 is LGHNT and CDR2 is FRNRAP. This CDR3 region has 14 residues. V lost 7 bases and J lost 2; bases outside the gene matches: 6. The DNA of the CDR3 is TGTGCTAGTGTTTTCCGGGACAGGGCCTACGAGCAGTACGTC. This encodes CASVFRDRAYEQYV.

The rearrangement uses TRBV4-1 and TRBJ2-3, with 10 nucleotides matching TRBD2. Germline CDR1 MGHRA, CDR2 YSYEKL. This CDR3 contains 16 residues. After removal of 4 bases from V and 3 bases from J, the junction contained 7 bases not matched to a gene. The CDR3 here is CASSPASGGTTDTQYF. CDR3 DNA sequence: TGCGCCAGCAGCCCGGCTAGCGGGGGCACTACAGATACGCAGTATTTT.

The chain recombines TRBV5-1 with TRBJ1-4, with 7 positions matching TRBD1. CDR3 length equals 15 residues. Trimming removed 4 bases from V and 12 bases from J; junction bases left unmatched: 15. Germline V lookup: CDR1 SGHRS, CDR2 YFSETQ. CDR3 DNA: TGCGCCAGCAGCCGTACCGGGACAGAATCCTTGCAACTGTTTTTT. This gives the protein CASSRTGTESLQLFF.

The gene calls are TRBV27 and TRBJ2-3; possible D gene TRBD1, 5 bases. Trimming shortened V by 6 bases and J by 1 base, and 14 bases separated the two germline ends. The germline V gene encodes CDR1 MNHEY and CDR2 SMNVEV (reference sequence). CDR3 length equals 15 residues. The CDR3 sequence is CASRTTDIRTDTQYF. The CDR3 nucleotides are TGTGCCAGCAGGACCACGGACATTCGCACAGATACGCAGTATTTT.

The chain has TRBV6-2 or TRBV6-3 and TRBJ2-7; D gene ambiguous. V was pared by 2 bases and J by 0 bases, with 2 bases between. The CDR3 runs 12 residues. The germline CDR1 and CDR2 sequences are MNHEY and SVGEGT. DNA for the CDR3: TGTGCCAGCAGTTACAGCTCCTACGAGCAGTACGTC. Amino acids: CASSYSSYEQYV.

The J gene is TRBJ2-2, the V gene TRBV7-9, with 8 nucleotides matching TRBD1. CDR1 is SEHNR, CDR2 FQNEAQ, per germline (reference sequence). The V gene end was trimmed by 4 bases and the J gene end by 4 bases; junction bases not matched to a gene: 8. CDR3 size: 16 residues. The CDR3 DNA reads TGTGCCAGCAGCTCCGGCACAGGGGGAATCACCGGGGAGCTGTTTTTT. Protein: CASSSGTGGITGELFF.

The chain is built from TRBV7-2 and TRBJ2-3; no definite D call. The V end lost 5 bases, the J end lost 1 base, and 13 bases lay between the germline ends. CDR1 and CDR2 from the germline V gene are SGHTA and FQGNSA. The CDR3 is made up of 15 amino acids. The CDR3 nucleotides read TGTGCCAGCAGCCTAAGTAACCTAGGCACAGATACGCAGTATTTT. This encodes CASSLSNLGTDTQYF.

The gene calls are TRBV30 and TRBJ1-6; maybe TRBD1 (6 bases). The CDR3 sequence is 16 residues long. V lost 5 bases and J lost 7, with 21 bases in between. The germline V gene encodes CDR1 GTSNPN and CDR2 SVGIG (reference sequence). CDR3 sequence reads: CAWEKLTGRGNSPLHF. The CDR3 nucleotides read TGTGCCTGGGAAAAATTAACAGGGAGGGGAAATTCACCCCTCCACTTT.

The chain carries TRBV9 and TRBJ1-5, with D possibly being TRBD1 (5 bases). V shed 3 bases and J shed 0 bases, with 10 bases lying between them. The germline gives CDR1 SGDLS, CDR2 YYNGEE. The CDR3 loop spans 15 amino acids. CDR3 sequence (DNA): TGTGCCAGCAGCGGGCAGGGTAATAGCAATCAGCCCCAGCATTTT. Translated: CASSGQGNSNQPQHF. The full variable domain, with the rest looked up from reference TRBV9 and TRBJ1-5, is DSGVTQTPKHLITATGQRVTLRCSPRSGDLSVYWYQQSLDQGLQFLIQYYNGEERAKGNILERFSAQQFPDLHSELNLSSLELGDSALYFCASSGQGNSNQPQHFGDGTRLSIL.

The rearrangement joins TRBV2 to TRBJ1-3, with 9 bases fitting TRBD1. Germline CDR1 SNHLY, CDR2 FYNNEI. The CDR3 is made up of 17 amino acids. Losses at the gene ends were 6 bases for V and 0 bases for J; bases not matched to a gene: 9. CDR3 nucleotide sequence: TGTGCCAGCAGGGGGGACAGGGCCGACTACTCTGGAAACACCATATATTTT. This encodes CASRGDRADYSGNTIYF.

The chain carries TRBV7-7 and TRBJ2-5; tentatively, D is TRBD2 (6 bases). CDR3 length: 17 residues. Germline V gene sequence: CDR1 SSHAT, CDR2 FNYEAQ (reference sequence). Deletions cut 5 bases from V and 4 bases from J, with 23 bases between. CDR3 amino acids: CASSVSSTRGGRETQYF. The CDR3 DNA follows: TGTGCCAGCAGCGTCTCATCCACTAGGGGAGGACGAGAGACCCAGTACTTC.

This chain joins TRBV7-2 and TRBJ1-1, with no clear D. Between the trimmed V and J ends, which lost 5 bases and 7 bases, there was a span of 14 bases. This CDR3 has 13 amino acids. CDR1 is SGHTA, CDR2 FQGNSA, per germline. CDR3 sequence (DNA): TGTGCCAGCAGCCGCCGAATGGGCGTTGAAGCTTTCTTT. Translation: CASSRRMGVEAFF.